This paragraph reports one T cell receptor beta chain. This clonotype was recorded a few times. The antigen it recognizes is unknown. Qualities for individual bases were not recorded, and no much larger clone is one base off. Libraries were constructed by 5' RACE. The instrument given in TCRdb is Illumina HiSeq 2500. A second PCR of about 6 to 12 cycles was run with a J-beta primer mix and a sample-barcoded 5' primer. A unique molecular identifier was introduced onto each TCR beta cDNA molecule by a template-switch 5' adaptor carrying 12 random nucleotides. Each sample yielded at least 2.5 million CDR3-containing paired-end reads. First-strand cDNA was synthesized from all RNA with the Mint cDNA synthesis kit, primed by a TRBC-specific oligonucleotide. After uracil-DNA glycosylase treatment, a first 18-cycle PCR used universal primers M1SS and BC2_uni_R on all cDNA. In the authors' own workflow: For normalization, 1 million high-quality reads were randomly selected from each sample, with every read carrying a distinct molecular identifier. Reads with shared molecular identifiers were discarded instead of being binned into consensus sequences. MiTCR, with a Q25 quality threshold and the strictest error-elimination algorithm, was used for CDR3 identification, clonotype clustering and error correction. Lower-bound total TCR beta diversity was estimated with a nonparametric unseen species model using Euler transformation. TCRdb itself trimmed the public reads at Q25 with fastp, ran MiXCR and retained productive beta chains. Each entry is one CDR3 protein sequence, shown with its most common DNA and genes. TCRdb, not the original authors, processed these V and J calls. The sample table contains around 600,000 distinct CDR3 sequences; only one count was recorded for 47% of them. The top ten clonotypes cover roughly 25% of the sample.

The sample originates from a study of blood T cells in healthy people across ages (dated by TCRdb to the mid-2010s). A note on the overall study: In model experiments, roughly one uniquely barcoded TCR beta cDNA molecule per two T cells was captured by template switching. Age-related changes in TCR beta repertoire diversity were measured in the study by deep sequencing normalized with unique cDNA molecular identifiers. Four age groups were formed from the donors: young (average 16 years), middle-aged (roughly 38), aged (over 55) and long-lived (more than 75). To avoid experimental bias, donors of different ages were distributed randomly across sequencing lanes. Using the same blood draw, the study looked at two additional independent replicas of 1 million unique cDNA reads for two donors, one aged 18 to 30 and the other aged 80 or older.

Broader findings and caveats from the paper: As age increased, observed TCR beta diversity per million T cells dropped in a roughly linear way, and a significant reduction was already evident by age roughly 36. A strong correlation was found between observed TCR beta diversity and the percentage of naive T cells measured by flow cytometry. Compared with the aged group, the long-lived group had more naive CD4+ T cells, fewer expanded clones and increased TCR diversity, suggesting age selection. Bulk unsorted PBMC profiling prevented conclusive comparison of naive and antigen-experienced compartments. Because donor CMV infection status was unknown, age-related changes in expanded clonotypes were potentially confounded. Estimates of total diversity based on one million sequenced T cells were regarded as lower bounds and as underestimates.

Systemically healthy Caucasian individuals from Russia, some 38 in total and aged roughly 6 to 100 years, were included as donors. Ten milliliters of peripheral blood were drawn from each donor into EDTA-treated Vacutainer tubes. Ficoll-Paque density-gradient centrifugation was used to isolate PBMCs, with at least 6 million per sample. Trizol reagent was used to extract total RNA from the PBMCs, yielding at least 5 micrograms per sample. The percentages of naive CD45RAhigh/CD27high T cells were determined by flow cytometry on a PBMC aliquot from every donor. The CDR3 numbers 14 residues from cysteine through phenylalanine. Solely the CDR3 DNA is kept, with 42 bases framed from the first base. Trimming accounts for 4 bases at V and 2 bases at J, while the number of junction bases matched to no gene is 3. The germline V gene sets CDR1 to SQVTM and CDR2 to ANQGSEA.

The origin of this receptor is an elderly man in good health. Sequenced: blood. The V and J segments used are TRBV29-1 and TRBJ2-3; TRBD2 agrees with 10 junctional bases. The nucleotide sequence is given as TGCAGCGTTGCTACTAGCGGGAACACAGATACGCAGTATTTT. This translates into CSVATSGNTDTQYF.